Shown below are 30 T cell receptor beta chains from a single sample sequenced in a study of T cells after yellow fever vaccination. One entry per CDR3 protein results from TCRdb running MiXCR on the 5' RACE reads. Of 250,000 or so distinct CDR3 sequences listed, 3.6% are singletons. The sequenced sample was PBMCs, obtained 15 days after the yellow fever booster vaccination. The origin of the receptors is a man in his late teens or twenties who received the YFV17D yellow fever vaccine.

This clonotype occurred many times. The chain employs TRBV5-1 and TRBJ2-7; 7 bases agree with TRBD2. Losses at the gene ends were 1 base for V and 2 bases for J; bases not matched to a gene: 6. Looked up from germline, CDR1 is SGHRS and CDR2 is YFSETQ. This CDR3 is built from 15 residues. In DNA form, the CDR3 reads TGCGCCAGCAGCTTGCAGGGCAGCGGGGCCTACGAGCAGTACTTC. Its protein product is CASSLQGSGAYEQYF.

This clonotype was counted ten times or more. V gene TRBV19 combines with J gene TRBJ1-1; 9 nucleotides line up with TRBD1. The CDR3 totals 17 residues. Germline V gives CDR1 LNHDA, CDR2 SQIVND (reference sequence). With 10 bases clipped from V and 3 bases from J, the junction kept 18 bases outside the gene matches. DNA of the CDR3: TGTGCCACCTACCCACACACAGGGGGCGCATCGGACACTGAAGCTTTCTTT. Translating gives CATYPHTGGASDTEAFF.

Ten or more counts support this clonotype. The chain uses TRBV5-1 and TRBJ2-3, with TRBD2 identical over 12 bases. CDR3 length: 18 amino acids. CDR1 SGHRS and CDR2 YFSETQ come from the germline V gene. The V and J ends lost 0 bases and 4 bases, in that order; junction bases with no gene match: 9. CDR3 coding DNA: TGCGCCAGCAGCTTGGTGGCTAGCGGGGGGGCAACCGCAGATACGCAGTATTTT. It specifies CASSLVASGGATADTQYF.

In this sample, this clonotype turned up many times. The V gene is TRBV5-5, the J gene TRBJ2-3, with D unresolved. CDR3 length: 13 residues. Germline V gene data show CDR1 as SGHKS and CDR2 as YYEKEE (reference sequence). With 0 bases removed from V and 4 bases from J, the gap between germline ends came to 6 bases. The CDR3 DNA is TGTGCCAGCAGCTTGGCCCCACCAGATACGCAGTATTTT. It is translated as CASSLAPPDTQYF.

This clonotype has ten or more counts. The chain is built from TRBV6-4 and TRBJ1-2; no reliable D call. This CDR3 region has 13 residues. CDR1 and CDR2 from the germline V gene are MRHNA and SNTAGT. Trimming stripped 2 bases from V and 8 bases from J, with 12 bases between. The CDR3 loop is CASSDPPGWGYTF. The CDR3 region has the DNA TGTGCCAGCAGTGACCCCCCTGGTTGGGGCTACACCTTC.

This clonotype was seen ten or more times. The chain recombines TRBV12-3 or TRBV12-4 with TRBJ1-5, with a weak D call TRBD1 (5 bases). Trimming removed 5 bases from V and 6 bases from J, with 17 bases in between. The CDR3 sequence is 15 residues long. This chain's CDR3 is CASSPGDPRAQPQHF. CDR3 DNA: TGTGCCAGCAGTCCCGGGGACCCGCGGGCTCAGCCCCAGCATTTT.

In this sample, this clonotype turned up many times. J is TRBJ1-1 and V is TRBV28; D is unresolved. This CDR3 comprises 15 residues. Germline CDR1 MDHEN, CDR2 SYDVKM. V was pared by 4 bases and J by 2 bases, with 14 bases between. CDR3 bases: TGTGCCAGCAGTTCCCGGGGTTTGATAAACACTGAAGCTTTCTTT. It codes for CASSSRGLINTEAFF. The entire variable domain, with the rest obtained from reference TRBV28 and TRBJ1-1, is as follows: DVKVTQSSRYLVKRTGEKVFLECVQDMDHENMFWYRQDPGLGLRLIYFSYDVKMKEKGDIPEGYSVSREKKERFSLILESASTNQTSMYLCASSSRGLINTEAFFGQGTRLTVV.

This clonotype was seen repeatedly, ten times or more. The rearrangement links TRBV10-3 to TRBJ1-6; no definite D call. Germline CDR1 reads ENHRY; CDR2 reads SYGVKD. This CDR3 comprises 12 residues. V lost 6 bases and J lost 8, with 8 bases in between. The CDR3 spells CAIREGDSPLHF. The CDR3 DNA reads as TGTGCCATCAGGGAGGGTGATTCACCCCTCCACTTT.

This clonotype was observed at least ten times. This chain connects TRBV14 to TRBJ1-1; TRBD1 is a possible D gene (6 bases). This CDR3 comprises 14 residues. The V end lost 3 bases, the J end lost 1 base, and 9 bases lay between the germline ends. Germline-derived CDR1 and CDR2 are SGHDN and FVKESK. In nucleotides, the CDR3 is TGTGCCAGCAGCCACTCGACAGGGAACACTGAAGCTTTCTTT. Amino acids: CASSHSTGNTEAFF. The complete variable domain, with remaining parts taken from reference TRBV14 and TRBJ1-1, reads EAGVTQFPSHSVIEKGQTVTLRCDPISGHDNLYWYRRVMGKEIKFLLHFVKESKQDESGMPNNRFLAERTGGTYSTLKVQPAELEDSGVYFCASSHSTGNTEAFFGQGTRLTVV.

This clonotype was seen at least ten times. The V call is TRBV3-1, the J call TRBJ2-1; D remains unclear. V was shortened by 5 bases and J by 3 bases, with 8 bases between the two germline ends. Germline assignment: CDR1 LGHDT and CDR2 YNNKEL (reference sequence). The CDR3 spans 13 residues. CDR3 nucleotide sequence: TGTGCCAGCAGCTTAAACCGCTACAATGAGCAGTTCTTC. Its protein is CASSLNRYNEQFF.

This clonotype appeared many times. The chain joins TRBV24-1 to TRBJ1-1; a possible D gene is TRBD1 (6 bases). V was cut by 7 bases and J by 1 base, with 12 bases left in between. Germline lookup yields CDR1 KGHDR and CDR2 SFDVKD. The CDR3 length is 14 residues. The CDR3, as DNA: TGTGCCACCAGACCCACAGGGCAGAACACTGAAGCTTTCTTT. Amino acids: CATRPTGQNTEAFF.

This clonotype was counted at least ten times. The CDR3 reads CASSQDHLGGAAFPFF. Written as DNA, the CDR3 is TGCGCCAGCAGCCAAGATCATTTAGGCGGGGCAGCCTTTCCGTTCTTC. V is TRBV4-3 and J is TRBJ2-1; possible D gene TRBD2, 6 bases. Germline V lookup: CDR1 LGHNA, CDR2 YSLEER. Trimming removed 0 bases at V and 15 bases at J, with 24 bases between. The CDR3 sequence is 16 residues long.

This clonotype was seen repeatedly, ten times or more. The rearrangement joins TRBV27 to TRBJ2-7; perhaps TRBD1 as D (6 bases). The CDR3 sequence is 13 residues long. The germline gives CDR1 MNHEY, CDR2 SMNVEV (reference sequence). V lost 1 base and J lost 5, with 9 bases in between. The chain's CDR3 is CASSLYRDHEQYV. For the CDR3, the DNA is TGTGCCAGCAGTTTATACAGGGACCACGAGCAGTACGTC.

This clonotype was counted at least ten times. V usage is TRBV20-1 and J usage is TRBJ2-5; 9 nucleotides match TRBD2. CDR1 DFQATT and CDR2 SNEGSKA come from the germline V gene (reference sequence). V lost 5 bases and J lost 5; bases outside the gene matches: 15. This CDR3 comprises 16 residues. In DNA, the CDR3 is TGCAGTGCTGTTCCCGAGGTAGCGGGGGAGTTGGAGACCCAGTACTTC. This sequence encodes CSAVPEVAGELETQYF.

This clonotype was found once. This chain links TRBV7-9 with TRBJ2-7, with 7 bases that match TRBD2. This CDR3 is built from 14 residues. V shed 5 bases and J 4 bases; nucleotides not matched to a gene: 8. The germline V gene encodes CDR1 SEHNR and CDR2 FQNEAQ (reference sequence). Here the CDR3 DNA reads TGTGCCAGCAGCCGTGGGGGGGGGGAATACGAGCAGTACTTC. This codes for CASSRGGGEYEQYF.

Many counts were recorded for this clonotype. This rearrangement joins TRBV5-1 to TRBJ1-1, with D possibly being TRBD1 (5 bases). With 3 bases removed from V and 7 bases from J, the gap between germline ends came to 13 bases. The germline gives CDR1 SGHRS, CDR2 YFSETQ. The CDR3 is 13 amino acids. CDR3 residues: CASSWRGSSEAFF. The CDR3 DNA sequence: TGCGCCAGCAGCTGGCGGGGGTCCAGTGAAGCTTTCTTT.

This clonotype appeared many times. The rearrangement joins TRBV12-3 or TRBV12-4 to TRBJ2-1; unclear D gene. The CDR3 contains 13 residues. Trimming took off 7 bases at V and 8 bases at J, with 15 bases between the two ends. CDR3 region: CASTPSWSHEQFF. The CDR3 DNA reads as TGTGCCAGCACGCCTTCTTGGTCACATGAGCAGTTCTTC.

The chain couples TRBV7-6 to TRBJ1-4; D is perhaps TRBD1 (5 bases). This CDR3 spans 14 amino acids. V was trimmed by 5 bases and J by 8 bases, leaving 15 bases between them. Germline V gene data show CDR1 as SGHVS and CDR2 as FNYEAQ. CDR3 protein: CASSRDFNREKLFF. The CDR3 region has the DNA TGTGCCAGCAGCCGGGACTTCAACAGGGAAAAACTGTTTTTT.

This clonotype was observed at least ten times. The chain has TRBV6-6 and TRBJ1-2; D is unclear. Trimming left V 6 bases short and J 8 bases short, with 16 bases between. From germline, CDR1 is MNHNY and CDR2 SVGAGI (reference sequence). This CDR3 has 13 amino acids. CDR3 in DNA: TGTGCCAGCAGCAAGGGCAGATCTATGGGCTACACCTTC. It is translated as CASSKGRSMGYTF.

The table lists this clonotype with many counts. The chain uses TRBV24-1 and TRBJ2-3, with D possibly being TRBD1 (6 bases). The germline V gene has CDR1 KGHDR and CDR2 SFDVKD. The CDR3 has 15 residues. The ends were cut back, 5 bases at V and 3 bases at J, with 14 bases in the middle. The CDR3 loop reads CATSGWTARTDTQYF. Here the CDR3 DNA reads TGTGCCACCAGTGGCTGGACAGCGAGAACAGATACGCAGTATTTT.

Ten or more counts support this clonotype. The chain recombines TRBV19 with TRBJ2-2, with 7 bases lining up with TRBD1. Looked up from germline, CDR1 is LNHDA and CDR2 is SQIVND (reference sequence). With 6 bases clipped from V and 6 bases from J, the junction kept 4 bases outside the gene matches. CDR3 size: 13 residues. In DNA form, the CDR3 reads TGTGCCAGTAGCCACAGGGGTTCCGGGGAGCTGTTTTTT. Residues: CASSHRGSGELFF.

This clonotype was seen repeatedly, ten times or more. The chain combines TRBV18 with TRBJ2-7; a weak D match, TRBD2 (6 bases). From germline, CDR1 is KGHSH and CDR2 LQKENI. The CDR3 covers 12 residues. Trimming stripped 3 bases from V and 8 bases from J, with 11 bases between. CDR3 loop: CASSPGGDQQYV. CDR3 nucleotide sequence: TGTGCCAGCTCACCGGGGGGAGACCAGCAGTACGTC.

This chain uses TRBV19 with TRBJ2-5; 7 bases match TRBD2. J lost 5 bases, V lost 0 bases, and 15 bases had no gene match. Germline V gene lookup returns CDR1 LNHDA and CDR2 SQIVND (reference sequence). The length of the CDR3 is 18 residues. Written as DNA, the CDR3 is TGTGCCAGTAGTATAGAACCTACTAGCGCAGGAGGTCGGGAGACCCAGTACTTC. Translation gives CASSIEPTSAGGRETQYF.

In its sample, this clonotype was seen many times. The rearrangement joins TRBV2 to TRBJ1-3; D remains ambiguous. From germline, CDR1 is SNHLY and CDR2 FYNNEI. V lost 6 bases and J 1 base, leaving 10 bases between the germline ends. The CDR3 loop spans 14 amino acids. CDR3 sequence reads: CASRVMPSGNTIYF. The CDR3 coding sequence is TGTGCCAGCAGGGTGATGCCTTCTGGAAACACCATATATTTT.

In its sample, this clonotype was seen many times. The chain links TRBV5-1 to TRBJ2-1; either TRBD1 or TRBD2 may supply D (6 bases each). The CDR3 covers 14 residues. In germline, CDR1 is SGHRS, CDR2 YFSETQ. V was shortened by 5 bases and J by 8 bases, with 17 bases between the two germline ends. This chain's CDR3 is CASSTSGGKDEQFF. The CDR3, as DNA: TGCGCCAGCAGTACTTCCGGGGGCAAGGATGAGCAGTTCTTC.

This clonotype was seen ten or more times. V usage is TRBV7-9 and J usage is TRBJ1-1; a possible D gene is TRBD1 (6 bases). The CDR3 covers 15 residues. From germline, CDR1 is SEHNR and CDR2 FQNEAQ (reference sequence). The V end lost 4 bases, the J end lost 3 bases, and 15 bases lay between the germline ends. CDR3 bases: TGTGCCAGCAGCTACCGGGACGCAGGGGACACTGAAGCTTTCTTT. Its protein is CASSYRDAGDTEAFF. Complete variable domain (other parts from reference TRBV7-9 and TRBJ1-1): DTGVSQNPRHKITKRGQNVTFRCDPISEHNRLYWYRQTLGQGPEFLTYFQNEAQLEKSRLLSDRFSAERPKGSFSTLEIQRTEQGDSAMYLCASSYRDAGDTEAFFGQGTRLTVV.

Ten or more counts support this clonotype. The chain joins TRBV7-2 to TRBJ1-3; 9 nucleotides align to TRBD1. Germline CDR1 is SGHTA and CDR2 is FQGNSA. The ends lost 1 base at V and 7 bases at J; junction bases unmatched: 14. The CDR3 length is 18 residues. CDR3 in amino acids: CASSLVVLSDRGRNTIYF. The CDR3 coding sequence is TGTGCCAGCAGCTTAGTGGTTTTGTCGGACAGGGGTCGGAACACCATATATTTT.

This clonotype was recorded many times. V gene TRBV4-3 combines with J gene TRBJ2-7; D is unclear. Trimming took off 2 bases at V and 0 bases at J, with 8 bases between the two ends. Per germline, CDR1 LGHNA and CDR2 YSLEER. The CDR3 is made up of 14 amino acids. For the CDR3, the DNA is TGCGCCAGCAGCCAATTTGCCGGCTCCTACGAGCAGTACTTC. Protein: CASSQFAGSYEQYF.

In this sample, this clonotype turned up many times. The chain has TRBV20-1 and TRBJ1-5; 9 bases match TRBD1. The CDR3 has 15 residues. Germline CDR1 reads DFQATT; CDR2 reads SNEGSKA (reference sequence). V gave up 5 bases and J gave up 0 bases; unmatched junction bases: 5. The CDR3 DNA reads TGCAGTGCTGGACGGACAGGGGATAGCAATCAGCCCCAGCATTTT. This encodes CSAGRTGDSNQPQHF.

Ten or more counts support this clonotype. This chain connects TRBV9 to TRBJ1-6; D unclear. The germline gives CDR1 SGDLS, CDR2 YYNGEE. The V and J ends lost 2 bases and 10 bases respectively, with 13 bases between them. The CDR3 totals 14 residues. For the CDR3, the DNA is TGTGCCAGCAGCGTTGACGGGGAGTACTCACCCCTCCACTTT. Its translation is CASSVDGEYSPLHF.